One sample yielded the 3 T cell receptor beta chains listed below, sequenced in a study of blood T cells in healthy people across ages. A second 7 to 11 cycle PCR used barcoded and J-beta primers. TCRdb re-called the 5' RACE reads with MiXCR, one entry per CDR3 protein. The sample carries some 750,000 distinct CDR3 sequences, 22% recorded once. Sequenced sample: blood. The receptors shown here come from a man in his sixties or seventies in good health.

The rearrangement joins TRBV30 to TRBJ1-5; D call uncertain. Looked up from germline, CDR1 is GTSNPN and CDR2 is SVGIG (reference sequence). V was trimmed by 2 bases and J by 7 bases, leaving 12 bases between them. The CDR3 consists of 13 residues. The DNA of the CDR3 is TGTGCCTGGAGTAAAGATTGGACGCAGCCCCAGCATTTT. It specifies CAWSKDWTQPQHF.

This clonotype has a count of ten or more. This sequence joins TRBV7-2 and TRBJ2-5; the D gene is possibly TRBD1 (5 bases). The V and J ends lost 1 base and 2 bases respectively, with 8 bases between them. CDR1 SGHTA and CDR2 FQGNSA come from the germline V gene. The CDR3 consists of 14 residues. The CDR3 protein is CASSLVQGQETQYF. In DNA, the CDR3 is TGTGCCAGCAGCTTAGTGCAGGGACAAGAGACCCAGTACTTC.

This clonotype was observed a handful of times. The V call is TRBV6-5, the J call TRBJ2-1, with D possibly matching TRBD1 (6 bases). The assigned J gene may be wrong: the sequence end matches TRBJ2-5 better. This CDR3 region has 14 residues. Germline V CDR1 and CDR2: MNHEY, SVGAGI. This CDR3 is CASSPGVTQETQYF. The CDR3 DNA sequence: TGTGCCAGCAGCCCAGGGGTTACCCAAGAGACCCAGTACTTC.